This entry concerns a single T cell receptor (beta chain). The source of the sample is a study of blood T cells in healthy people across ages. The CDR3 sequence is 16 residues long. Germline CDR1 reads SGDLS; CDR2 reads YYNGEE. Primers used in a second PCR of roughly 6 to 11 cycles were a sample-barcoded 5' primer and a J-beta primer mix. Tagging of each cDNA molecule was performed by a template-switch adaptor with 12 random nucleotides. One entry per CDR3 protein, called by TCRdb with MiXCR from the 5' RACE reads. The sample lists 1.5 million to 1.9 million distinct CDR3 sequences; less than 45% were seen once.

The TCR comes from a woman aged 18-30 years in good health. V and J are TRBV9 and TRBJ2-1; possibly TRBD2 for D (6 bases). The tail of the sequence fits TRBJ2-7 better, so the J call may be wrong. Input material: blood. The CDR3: CASSVGLATSYNEQYF. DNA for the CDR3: TGTGCCAGCAGCGTAGGGCTAGCGACCTCCTACAATGAGCAGTACTTC.